The entry below describes one T cell receptor beta chain. The V end lost 2 bases, the J end lost 4 bases, and 5 bases lay between the germline ends. The CDR3 contains 12 residues. The V gene's germline CDR1 is SNHLY and CDR2 FYNNEI. The method was immunoSEQ multiplex PCR; TCRdb's version includes in-frame clones alone and lacks a portion of them. The sample contains about 87,000 clones, roughly 84% of which appear only once. The record originates from a study of PD-L1 blockade in urothelial cancer. Time point: pretreatment peripheral blood. The source of this sequence is a man aged 60 to 69 with urothelial cancer. The genes are TRBV2 and TRBJ2-5; TRBD1 is a possible D gene (5 bases). The source material was PBMCs, sampled around atezolizumab (anti-PD-L1) treatment. The CDR3: CASSERGETQYF. The CDR3 bases are TGTGCCAGCAGTGAAAGGGGAGAGACCCAGTACTTC.